The 30 T cell receptor beta chains in this list originate from one sample, sequenced in a study of cytomegalovirus exposure and HLA in healthy donors. PCR used 60 Vbeta primers and 13 Jbeta primers. Generated by immunoSEQ multiplex PCR, the TCRdb table keeps only in-frame clones and is missing some. The top ten hold about 3% of the sample, which has 100,000 to 150,000 clones, more than 15% seen once. What was sequenced was PBMCs. These receptors all come from a female donor in good health and CMV-seropositive.

The chain couples TRBV7-9 to TRBJ1-5; 10 bases fit TRBD1. This CDR3 comprises 15 residues. Germline lookup yields CDR1 SEHNR and CDR2 FQNEAQ (reference sequence). The V and J ends lost 5 bases and 7 bases, in that order; junction bases with no gene match: 8. CDR3 in amino acids: CASSPGQGGGQPQHF. The CDR3 nucleotides read TGTGCCAGCAGCCCCGGACAGGGGGGAGGGCAGCCCCAGCATTTT. Looking up the rest from reference TRBV7-9 and TRBJ1-5 gives the full variable domain: DTGVSQNPRHKITKRGQNVTFRCDPISEHNRLYWYRQTLGQGPEFLTYFQNEAQLEKSRLLSDRFSAERPKGSFSTLEIQRTEQGDSAMYLCASSPGQGGGQPQHFGDGTRLSIL.

In this sample, this clone turned up many times. The chain employs TRBV30 and TRBJ2-7, with D perhaps TRBD2 (5 bases). V shed 0 bases and J shed 13 bases, with 16 bases lying between them. The CDR3 is 12 amino acids. Looked up from germline, CDR1 is GTSNPN and CDR2 is SVGIG (reference sequence). CDR3 loop: CAWSVPFQAVYF. The CDR3 DNA sequence: TGTGCCTGGAGTGTACCCTTCCAAGCGGTTTACTTC.

This clone was seen a handful of times. V is TRBV5-4 and J is TRBJ2-5; 7 bases are a match to TRBD2. This CDR3 has 14 amino acids. The V segment lost 9 bases and the J segment 4 bases; nucleotides outside the gene matches: 12. CDR1 and CDR2 (germline): SGHNT, YYREEE (reference sequence). The CDR3 here is CAMTTGGPGETQYF. The CDR3 coding sequence is TGTGCCATGACTACGGGGGGTCCAGGAGAGACCCAGTACTTC.

The chain carries TRBV10-3 and TRBJ1-3; a possible D gene is TRBD1 (6 bases). The length of the CDR3 is 13 residues. Trimming stripped 10 bases from V and 7 bases from J, with 17 bases between. Germline V gene sequence: CDR1 ENHRY, CDR2 SYGVKD. The CDR3 spells CASATGPGNTIYF. CDR3 sequence (DNA): TGTGCCAGCGCGACAGGCCCGGGGAACACCATATATTTT.

The chain employs TRBV19 and TRBJ1-4; D is ambiguous. CDR1 and CDR2 from the germline V gene are LNHDA and SQIVND (reference sequence). The length of the CDR3 is 15 residues. V was cut by 10 bases and J by 0 bases, with 15 bases left in between. CDR3 bases: TGTGCCACCGCCCGCCCCAGGTCAACTAATGAAAAACTGTTTTTT. Translating gives CATARPRSTNEKLFF. Based on the CDR3 plus reference TRBV19 and TRBJ1-4, the full variable domain is DGGITQSPKYLFRKEGQNVTLSCEQNLNHDAMYWYRQDPGQGLRLIYYSQIVNDFQKGDIAEGYSVSREKKESFPLTVTSAQKNPTAFYLCATARPRSTNEKLFFGSGTQLSVL.

The chain employs TRBV7-3 and TRBJ2-6; possibly TRBD1 for D (5 bases). The V gene's germline CDR1 is SGHTA and CDR2 FQGTGA. The V and J ends lost 5 bases and 0 bases respectively, with 11 bases between them. CDR3 length equals 16 residues. CDR3 loop: CASSKTRDSGANVLTF. In DNA form, the CDR3 reads TGTGCCAGCAGCAAAACCAGGGACTCTGGGGCCAACGTCCTGACTTTC.

The J gene is TRBJ1-5, the V gene TRBV19, with D maybe TRBD1 (5 bases). Looked up from germline, CDR1 is LNHDA and CDR2 is SQIVND (reference sequence). V lost 7 bases, J lost 3 bases, and 25 bases lay in between. There are 18 residues in the CDR3. The chain's CDR3 is CASKVIGMTALFNQPQHF. Written as DNA, the CDR3 is TGTGCCAGTAAAGTAATTGGGATGACAGCCCTTTTCAATCAGCCCCAGCATTTT.

V usage is TRBV5-4 and J usage is TRBJ2-5; 7 bases are shared with TRBD1. The junction had 5 bases not matched to a gene; V was cut back by 4 bases and J by 2 bases. The CDR3 sequence is 14 residues long. Looked up from germline, CDR1 is SGHNT and CDR2 is YYREEE (reference sequence). The CDR3 DNA follows: TGTGCCAGCAGCCTGGGACAGATTCAAGAGACCCAGTACTTC. Amino acids: CASSLGQIQETQYF.

This rearrangement joins TRBV28 to TRBJ2-1; 8 positions match TRBD1. The trim removed 8 bases at V and 2 bases at J, leaving 5 bases unmatched. Germline assignment: CDR1 MDHEN and CDR2 SYDVKM. CDR3 length: 14 residues. The CDR3 DNA follows: TGTGCCAGCGCCGACAGGGGCACCTACAATGAGCAGTTCTTC. Translated: CASADRGTYNEQFF.

The chain recombines TRBV4-3 with TRBJ2-1; 8 nucleotides match TRBD2. Germline CDR1 LGHNA, CDR2 YSLEER. The CDR3 is 16 amino acids. The V gene end was trimmed by 1 base and the J gene end by 3 bases; junction bases not matched to a gene: 5. The DNA for the CDR3 is TGCGCCAGCAGCCAAGTTACGGGGGGGGACTACAATGAGCAGTTCTTC. Translation gives CASSQVTGGDYNEQFF.

This clone was seen a few times. The rearrangement uses TRBV5-1 and TRBJ2-3, with TRBD2 matching 8 bases. The germline CDR1 and CDR2 sequences are SGHRS and YFSETQ. The V segment lost 4 bases and the J segment 0 bases; nucleotides outside the gene matches: 10. There are 17 residues in the CDR3. CDR3 protein: CASSPKLAATSTDTQYF. DNA of the CDR3: TGCGCCAGCAGCCCTAAACTAGCGGCCACTAGCACAGATACGCAGTATTTT.

The J gene is TRBJ2-7, the V gene TRBV10-1; D may be TRBD1 (6 bases). Germline values: CDR1 WNHNN, CDR2 SYGVQD (reference sequence). Between the trimmed V and J ends, which lost 11 bases and 3 bases, there was a span of 38 bases. The CDR3 length is 20 residues. The CDR3 DNA is TGCGCCCGCCCAGGGGTCATTTCGTGGAGCCAAACGTCGTATCTCTACGAGCAGTACTTC. Amino acid sequence: CARPGVISWSQTSYLYEQYF.

This clone was observed a few times. The J gene is TRBJ1-1, the V gene TRBV5-4; the D gene is possibly TRBD1 (5 bases). The germline V gene encodes CDR1 SGHNT and CDR2 YYREEE (reference sequence). V lost 4 bases and J 6 bases, leaving 7 bases between the germline ends. The CDR3 sequence is 11 residues long. The CDR3 here is CASSAQAEAFF. The CDR3 DNA reads as TGTGCCAGCAGCGCACAGGCTGAAGCTTTCTTT.

The genes are TRBV15 and TRBJ1-4; weak D call: TRBD1 (6 bases). The germline V gene has CDR1 LNHNV and CDR2 YYDKDF (reference sequence). V was clipped by 0 bases and J by 7 bases, with 12 bases between them. This CDR3 region has 15 residues. The DNA of the CDR3 is TGTGCCACCAGCAGAGATTTACAGGGCGGTGAAAAACTGTTTTTT. It codes for CATSRDLQGGEKLFF.

This clone was found a few times. The V gene is TRBV7-9, the J gene TRBJ2-5; 11 bases are a match to TRBD1. Trimming cost V 2 bases and J 5 bases; bases outside gene matches: 16. CDR1 is SEHNR and CDR2 is FQNEAQ in the germline V gene (reference sequence). This CDR3 has 19 amino acids. The CDR3 DNA is TGTGCCAGCAGCTTACTCTTACTTTCGGACAGGGGGCTCGGCGAGACCCAGTACTTC. Translating it yields CASSLLLLSDRGLGETQYF. Variable domain in full (rest from reference TRBV7-9 and TRBJ2-5): DTGVSQNPRHKITKRGQNVTFRCDPISEHNRLYWYRQTLGQGPEFLTYFQNEAQLEKSRLLSDRFSAERPKGSFSTLEIQRTEQGDSAMYLCASSLLLLSDRGLGETQYFGPGTRLLVL.

The sample holds a few counts of this clone. The chain employs TRBV6-4 and TRBJ2-7, with D perhaps TRBD2 (7 bases). The CDR3 covers 17 residues. CDR1 MRHNA and CDR2 SNTAGT come from the germline V gene. Between the trimmed V and J ends, which lost 2 bases and 4 bases, there was a span of 21 bases. This CDR3 reads CASSDTPTGGARYEQYF. The CDR3 nucleotides are TGTGCCAGCAGTGACACTCCTACTGGGGGGGCGCGTTACGAGCAGTACTTC.

This chain's CDR3 is CASSRTDYTDTQYF. The DNA of the CDR3 is TGTGCCAGCAGTCGGACAGATTACACAGATACGCAGTATTTT. The chain couples TRBV2 to TRBJ2-3; D perhaps matches TRBD1 (6 bases). Germline assignment: CDR1 SNHLY and CDR2 FYNNEI. The V end was cut by 5 bases, the J end by 2 bases, with 11 bases between. This CDR3 spans 14 amino acids. Based on the CDR3 plus reference TRBV2 and TRBJ2-3, the full variable domain is EPEVTQTPSHQVTQMGQEVILRCVPISNHLYFYWYRQILGQKVEFLVSFYNNEISEKSEIFDDQFSVERPDGSNFTLKIRSTKLEDSAMYFCASSRTDYTDTQYFGPGTRLTVL.

V and J are TRBV6-5 and TRBJ2-7; D is possibly TRBD2 (6 bases). The germline V and J ends were trimmed by 5 bases and 0 bases, with 14 bases remaining between them. The CDR3 runs 15 residues. Germline-derived CDR1 and CDR2 are MNHEY and SVGAGI. CDR3 coding DNA: TGTGCCAGCAGTGGGACGGGACTGAGCTCCTACGAGCAGTACTTC. Protein product: CASSGTGLSSYEQYF.

There are a few counts of this clone. The chain uses TRBV5-6 and TRBJ2-1; TRBD2 aligns across 9 bases. Germline CDR1 reads SGHDT; CDR2 reads YYEEEE. CDR3 length: 14 amino acids. V was clipped by 7 bases and J by 2 bases; unmatched bases: 4. The CDR3 sequence is CASGSGGPYNEQFF. The DNA for the CDR3 is TGTGCCAGCGGCAGCGGGGGGCCCTACAATGAGCAGTTCTTC.

The chain employs TRBV7-2 and TRBJ2-3; D unclear. The CDR3 runs to 14 residues. CDR1 SGHTA and CDR2 FQGNSA come from the germline V gene. V shed 5 bases and J shed 0 bases, with 9 bases lying between them. CDR3 in DNA: TGTGCCAGCAGCGACCAGACTAGCACAGATACGCAGTATTTT. It specifies CASSDQTSTDTQYF. Based on the CDR3 plus reference TRBV7-2 and TRBJ2-3, the full variable domain is GAGVSQSPSNKVTEKGKDVELRCDPISGHTALYWYRQSLGQGLEFLIYFQGNSAPDKSGLPSDRFSAERTGGSVSTLTIQRTQQEDSAVYLCASSDQTSTDTQYFGPGTRLTVL.

The chain uses TRBV4-3 and TRBJ2-6, with 8 positions matching TRBD1. This CDR3 has 20 amino acids. CDR1 is LGHNA and CDR2 is YSLEER in the germline V gene. The V gene end was trimmed by 6 bases and the J gene end by 0 bases; junction bases not matched to a gene: 16. CDR3 sequence: CASRVLIGTGKFSGANVLTF. CDR3 DNA sequence: TGCGCCAGCAGAGTCTTGATTGGGACAGGCAAATTCTCTGGGGCCAACGTCCTGACTTTC.

V gene TRBV5-6 combines with J gene TRBJ2-5; D not resolved. The DNA end is a closer match to TRBJ2-7, so the J assignment may be wrong. CDR1 is SGHDT, CDR2 YYEEEE, per germline. This CDR3 is 13 amino acids long. CDR3 sequence (DNA): TGTGCCAGCAATCCGGGTCTCTCCTACGAGCAGTACTTC. It is translated as CASNPGLSYEQYF.

This clone occurred many times. The gene calls are TRBV13 and TRBJ2-1; 8 bases fit TRBD2. J gave up 2 bases and V 1 base, and 7 bases lay outside the gene matches. Per germline, CDR1 PRHDT and CDR2 FYEKMQ (reference sequence). The CDR3 consists of 17 residues. The CDR3 DNA sequence: TGTGCCAGCAGCTTAGACCCGAGGCGGGGGGCCTACAATGAGCAGTTCTTC. This sequence encodes CASSLDPRRGAYNEQFF.

The chain is built from TRBV7-9 and TRBJ2-1; 7 nucleotides agree with TRBD1. CDR3 length equals 17 residues. CDR1 and CDR2 from the germline V gene are SEHNR and FQNEAQ (reference sequence). With 5 bases clipped from V and 6 bases from J, the junction kept 16 bases outside the gene matches. The CDR3 spells CASSHEGTGVPRNEQFF. As DNA, the CDR3 is TGTGCCAGCAGCCACGAAGGCACAGGGGTTCCTCGCAATGAGCAGTTCTTC.

V and J are TRBV5-4 and TRBJ2-1; tentative D call: TRBD1 (6 bases). Per the germline V gene, CDR1 is SGHNT and CDR2 is YYREEE (reference sequence). The CDR3 contains 15 residues. V was clipped by 0 bases and J by 4 bases, with 11 bases between them. The CDR3 sequence: CASSLVGGSYNEQFF. CDR3 nucleotide sequence: TGTGCCAGCAGCTTGGTAGGGGGATCTTACAATGAGCAGTTCTTC.

The chain is built from TRBV5-6 and TRBJ2-7; 9 nucleotides agree with TRBD1. Germline assignment: CDR1 SGHDT and CDR2 YYEEEE. V was clipped by 4 bases and J by 3 bases; unmatched bases: 11. The CDR3 contains 16 residues. CDR3 loop: CASSGIGTGFLYEQYF. CDR3 sequence (DNA): TGTGCCAGCAGCGGGATTGGGACAGGGTTTCTCTACGAGCAGTACTTC. Full variable domain (missing parts from reference TRBV5-6 and TRBJ2-7): DAGVTQSPTHLIKTRGQQVTLRCSPKSGHDTVSWYQQALGQGPQFIFQYYEEEERQRGNFPDRFSGHQFPNYSSELNVNALLLGDSALYLCASSGIGTGFLYEQYFGPGTRLTVT.

A single count supports this clone. The germline gene is not matched at one end of the junction; a read error may be the cause. V is TRBV9 and J is TRBJ1-2, with D possibly being TRBD1 (5 bases). Germline assignment: CDR1 SGDLS and CDR2 YYNGEE. CDR3 length equals 10 residues. DNA of the CDR3: TGTGCCAGCAGCTCTAGGGGAGGCGGCTTC. Protein: CASSSRGGGF.

The table lists this clone with a few counts. The J gene is TRBJ1-1, the V gene TRBV11-2, with D perhaps matching TRBD1 (5 bases). The CDR3 contains 13 residues. Germline assignment: CDR1 SGHAT and CDR2 FQNNGV. V was shortened by 5 bases and J by 3 bases, with 10 bases between the two germline ends. CDR3 DNA sequence: TGTGCCAGCAGCGGGGGGGGACACACTGAAGCTTTCTTT. Protein sequence: CASSGGGHTEAFF.

The chain employs TRBV7-9 and TRBJ2-1; TRBD2 agrees at 9 bases. The J segment lost 7 bases and the V segment lost 5 bases, leaving 6 bases of the junction unmatched. CDR1 SEHNR and CDR2 FQNEAQ come from the germline V gene (reference sequence). The CDR3 is 14 residues long. DNA of the CDR3: TGTGCCAGCAGCGAGCCGGCGGGGGGGAATGAGCAGTTCTTC. Its protein is CASSEPAGGNEQFF. The full variable domain, with the rest looked up from reference TRBV7-9 and TRBJ2-1, is DTGVSQNPRHKITKRGQNVTFRCDPISEHNRLYWYRQTLGQGPEFLTYFQNEAQLEKSRLLSDRFSAERPKGSFSTLEIQRTEQGDSAMYLCASSEPAGGNEQFFGPGTRLTVL.

The chain combines TRBV27 with TRBJ1-1; TRBD1 is a possible D gene (6 bases). Trimming took off 1 base at V and 2 bases at J, with 17 bases between the two ends. The germline gives CDR1 MNHEY, CDR2 SMNVEV (reference sequence). The CDR3 has 17 residues. CDR3 protein: CASSLLKRGGLNTEAFF. The CDR3 DNA reads TGTGCCAGCAGTTTATTGAAAAGGGGGGGGCTCAACACTGAAGCTTTCTTT.